The 8 T cell receptor beta chains listed next were all sequenced from one sample in a study of cytomegalovirus exposure and HLA in healthy donors. The PCR ran on 60 Vbeta and 13 Jbeta primers. Profiling relied on immunoSEQ multiplex PCR, and the TCRdb table lists in-frame clones only, not all of them. The profile shows about 150,000 clones, approximately 62% of them singletons. The sequenced sample consisted of PBMCs. The receptors here all came from a human donor in good health.

The V gene is TRBV5-4, the J gene TRBJ1-4; D unclear. V dropped 2 bases and J dropped 5 bases, with 16 bases sitting between them. This CDR3 contains 16 residues. Germline CDR1 reads SGHNT; CDR2 reads YYREEE (reference sequence). CDR3 residues: CASSFSGGGDNEKLFF. CDR3 bases: TGTGCCAGCAGCTTTAGTGGAGGCGGTGACAATGAAAAACTGTTTTTT.

The rearrangement joins TRBV9 to TRBJ2-1; D unclear. CDR1 SGDLS and CDR2 YYNGEE come from the germline V gene. This CDR3 is 13 amino acids long. Between the trimmed V and J ends, which lost 0 bases and 10 bases, there was a span of 11 bases. In nucleotides, the CDR3 is TGTGCCAGCAGCGTAGCTTTGAGTCACGAGCAGTTCTTC. Translation gives CASSVALSHEQFF. Looking up the rest from reference TRBV9 and TRBJ2-1 gives the full variable domain: DSGVTQTPKHLITATGQRVTLRCSPRSGDLSVYWYQQSLDQGLQFLIQYYNGEERAKGNILERFSAQQFPDLHSELNLSSLELGDSALYFCASSVALSHEQFFGPGTRLTVL.

This chain's CDR3 is CASSSLTRDYGYTF. CDR3 in DNA: TGTGCCAGCAGCTCCCTTACGAGGGACTATGGCTACACCTTC. The chain uses TRBV11-2 and TRBJ1-2; D unclear. The germline V gene encodes CDR1 SGHAT and CDR2 FQNNGV. Trimming took off 4 bases at V and 3 bases at J, with 12 bases between the two ends. The CDR3 totals 14 residues.

The chain links TRBV5-4 to TRBJ2-2, with 8 nucleotides matching TRBD1. This CDR3 has 17 amino acids. V trimming: 4 bases; J trimming: 0 bases; junction bases outside the gene matches: 8. Germline loops: CDR1 SGHNT, CDR2 YYREEE (reference sequence). The CDR3: CASSANPGQANTGELFF. CDR3 nucleotides: TGTGCCAGCAGCGCCAATCCGGGACAGGCGAACACCGGGGAGCTGTTTTTT.

V is TRBV7-9 and J is TRBJ2-5, with D perhaps TRBD2 (6 bases). Per germline, CDR1 SEHNR and CDR2 FQNEAQ (reference sequence). V lost 9 bases, J lost 1 base, and 21 bases lay in between. This CDR3 contains 16 residues. CDR3 nucleotide sequence: TGTGCCAGTCTTTCCCCGGGGGTAGCGGTCCAAGAGACCCAGTACTTC. Translating it yields CASLSPGVAVQETQYF.

The rearrangement joins TRBV4-2 to TRBJ1-4; possibly TRBD1 for D (5 bases). Germline CDR1 reads LGHNA; CDR2 reads YNFKEQ. The CDR3 extends over 15 amino acids. The V end lost 1 base, the J end lost 5 bases, and 11 bases lay between the germline ends. The CDR3 region is CASSQGGVPNEKLFF. For the CDR3, the DNA is TGTGCCAGCAGCCAAGGGGGGGTCCCAAATGAAAAACTGTTTTTT.

The chain employs TRBV27 and TRBJ1-2, with a weak D call TRBD1 (6 bases). Germline CDR1 MNHEY, CDR2 SMNVEV (reference sequence). Trimming stripped 10 bases from V and 4 bases from J, with 16 bases between. The CDR3 length is 13 residues. The DNA for the CDR3 is TGTGCCACCCAGTTTAGAGGGGGCTATGGCTACACCTTC. Its translation: CATQFRGGYGYTF.

The genes are TRBV25-1 and TRBJ2-1; 16 positions agree with TRBD2. Unmatched junction bases numbered 5, after V lost 6 bases and J lost 9 bases. In germline, CDR1 is MGHDK, CDR2 SYGVNS. The CDR3 consists of 15 residues. The CDR3 sequence is CASSPGTSGRGEQFF. The CDR3 nucleotides read TGTGCCAGCAGCCCCGGGACTAGCGGGAGGGGTGAGCAGTTCTTC.